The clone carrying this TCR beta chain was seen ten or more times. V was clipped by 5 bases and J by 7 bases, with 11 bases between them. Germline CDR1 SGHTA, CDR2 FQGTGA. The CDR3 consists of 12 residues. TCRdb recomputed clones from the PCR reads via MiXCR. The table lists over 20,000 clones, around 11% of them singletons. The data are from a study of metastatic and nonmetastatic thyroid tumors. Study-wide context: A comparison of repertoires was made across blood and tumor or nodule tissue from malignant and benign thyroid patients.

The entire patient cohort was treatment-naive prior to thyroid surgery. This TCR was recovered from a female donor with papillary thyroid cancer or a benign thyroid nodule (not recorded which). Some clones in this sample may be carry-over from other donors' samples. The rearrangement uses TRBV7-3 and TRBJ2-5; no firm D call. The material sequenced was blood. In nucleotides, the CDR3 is TGTGCCAGCAGCCCGAGTCCGGGGACCCAGTACTTC. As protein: CASSPSPGTQYF. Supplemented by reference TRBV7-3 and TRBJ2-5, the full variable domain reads GAGVSQTPSNKVTEKGKYVELRCDPISGHTALYWYRQSLGQGPEFLIYFQGTGAADDSGLPNDRFFAVRPEGSVSTLKIQRTERGDSAVYLCASSPSPGTQYFGPGTRLLVL.